Listed below are T cell receptor beta chains from one sample, sequenced in a study of shared clonotypes between healthy human individuals. Clones were sequenced by immunoSEQ multiplex PCR, and TCRdb holds only the in-frame ones, with some missing. Among 2,500,000 or so clones listed, 80% to 95% were seen once. Sequencing was performed on naive CD4+ T cells from PBMCs. The receptors come from a young man in good health. Some clones in this sample may be carry-over from other donors' samples. Each CDR3 is given with its conserved first and last residue. The D gene is left open where the match is weak. Rows may omit the clone size; those that give it use once, few, many or a size class.

d_call	clone_size	j_call	v_call	cdr3_nt	cdr3_aa
TRBD1	-	TRBJ1-5	TRBV2	TGTGCCAGCAGCCGGGACAGGGGCAATCAGCCCCAGCATTTT	CASSRDRGNQPQHF
-	-	TRBJ1-2	TRBV28	TGTGCCAGCAGTTCGGGACTTTCTAACTATGGCTACACCTTC	CASSSGLSNYGYTF
TRBD2	once	TRBJ2-7	TRBV11-1	TGTGCCAGCAGCTGGACTAGCGGGAGTGTCAACGAGCAGTACTTC	CASSWTSGSVNEQYF
-	-	TRBJ2-1	TRBV6-1	TGTGCCAGCAAGGCAGGGGCCAGCTCCTACAATGAGCAGTTCTTC	CASKAGASSYNEQFF
-	once	TRBJ1-2	TRBV5-5	TGTGCCAGCAGCCAACATACGGCTGGAGATGGATGGAACTATGGCTACACCTTC	CASSQHTAGDGWNYGYTF
TRBD1	-	TRBJ2-5	TRBV29-1	TGCAGCTCACAGGGGGGCCCCTGGGAGACCCAGTACTTC	CSSQGGPWETQYF
TRBD2	-	TRBJ2-2	TRBV5-1	TGCGCCAGCAGCGCTGGGACTAGCGGGATCACCGGGGAGCTGTTTTTT	CASSAGTSGITGELFF
-	-	TRBJ2-2	TRBV18	TGTGCCAGCTCACCTCTAGAATATCCCTTGACCGGGGAGCTGTTTTTT	CASSPLEYPLTGELFF
-	-	TRBJ1-2	TRBV7-6	TGTGCCAGCAGCTTAGTCCCACAGGGTGACTATGGCTACACCTTC	CASSLVPQGDYGYTF
-	-	TRBJ2-2	TRBV11-2	TGTGCCAGCAGCTTAGGACAGACGAACACCGGGGAGCTGTTTTTT	CASSLGQTNTGELFF
TRBD1	-	TRBJ2-7	TRBV11-2	TGTGCCAGCAGGACCGGGACAGGGCCCTACGAGCAGTACTTC	CASRTGTGPYEQYF
TRBD1	-	TRBJ2-7	TRBV5-1	TGCGCCAGCAGCTTGGTGGGACAGGGGGCGCAAGAGCAGTACTTC	CASSLVGQGAQEQYF
-	-	TRBJ1-1	TRBV9	TGTGCCAGCAGCATAACTTTTACGAACACTGAAGCTTTCTTT	CASSITFTNTEAFF
-	few	TRBJ1-1	TRBV29-1	TGCAGCGTTATGGGTTACACTGAAGCTTTCTTT	CSVMGYTEAFF